This TCR beta chain is drawn from a study of T cell responses to AZD1222 COVID-19 vaccine (dated by TCRdb to the early 2020s). Study-wide context: TCR sequencing covered 230 or so trial participants: some 210 given two doses of AZD1222 and 26 given two doses of MenACWY control vaccine. Enrollment into the trials was organized by age into subgroups of 18-55, 56-69 and 70-plus years, and those subgroups contained around 150, 28 and 57 TCR-sequenced participants, respectively. The full study reports these points: Conclusions about previously exposed vaccinees are limited, since just five or six AZD1222 recipients were seropositive for SARS-CoV-2 at baseline. In the small 56-69-year group, the increase in depth fell short of significance, most likely because of low power. Most participants were white British and females outnumbered males, and the authors suggested that clonal diversity may have been underestimated. Because no samples from the day 14 peak response were available, repertoires could be characterized only after the peak T cell response. A significant rise in spike-specific TCR breadth and depth was observed after two AZD1222 doses relative to day 0 and relative to MenACWY recipients. Reportedly, almost half of the unique spike-specific TCRs recognized epitopes lying outside the regions that are mutated in the B.1.351 and B.1.1.7 variants. Vaccine-associated CD4 TCRs spanned the whole spike protein, with dominant responses in regions 160-218 and 743-854.

At the junction V is shortened by 8 bases and J by 2 bases, with 5 bases in between. The germline V gene gives CDR1 as SGHVS and CDR2 as FQNEAQ. There are 11 amino acids in the CDR3, from cysteine to phenylalanine inclusive. Of all the DNA, just the CDR3 is kept, 33 bases in frame from base 1. In light of the paper, this sample's time point label describes: about 28 days (+/-7) after the second vaccine dose. AZD1222 recipients with second doses at about 4 weeks or about 12 weeks were pooled, because spike-specific TCR depth and breadth did not differ between schedules. Samples from vaccinated people were obtained from the UK trials COV001 and COV002, which included a single-blind randomized controlled phase 2/3 trial of AZD1222 (ChAdOx1 nCoV-19) in healthy adults. Trial participant PBMC samples were collected at day 0 and day 28 after the second dose for TCRbeta chain sequencing. The CDR3 regions of human TCRbeta chains were analyzed by immunosequencing. As for the authors' bioinformatics: Repertoire TCRs were checked for matches against a reference library of SARS-CoV-2-specific TCRs that had been generated using the MIRA antigen-specificity platform. Breadth was defined as the fraction of unique TCRs that were SARS-CoV-2-associated, and depth was defined as the fraction of total T cells that were SARS-CoV-2-associated. Using the MIRA data, each spike-specific TCR was mapped to the spike region that the TCR reacts to and placed in a CD4 or CD8 class. Log10-transformed breadth and depth values were compared by one-way ANOVA with Sidak's multiple comparisons tests. TCRdb carries this immuneACCESS record with in-frame sequences only. Its versions omit some clonotypes, under half of them owing to an unresolved V gene in the studies checked, with the rest unexplained. V and J calls and clone size are given by that table; D and trimming were obtained from the DNA. Here the sample has approximately 91,000 clones; approximately 90% occur a single time. Around 30% of the sample is taken by the ten largest.

This clone was seen only once. The clone's antigen remains unknown. No base quality information exists; no much larger clone differs at one position. Here the sequenced sample was peripheral blood, taken 28 days after the second AZD1222 dose. This sequence uses TRBV7-8 and TRBJ2-3; the D gene cannot be resolved reliably. The receptor comes from an adult who received the AZD1222 COVID-19 vaccine. This receptor carries the CDR3 CASYNTDTQYF. The DNA sequence is as follows: TGTGCCAGCTACAACACAGATACGCAGTATTTT.